These 20 T cell receptor beta chains were all obtained from the same sample, sequenced in a study of beta chain features in type 1 diabetes. Study-wide findings and caveats: Moderately but significantly shorter TCRB CDR3s were found in Type 1 diabetes patients in all four CD4+ subsets.

Expressed TCRB transcripts were sequenced after all isolated RNA was converted to cDNA. Sequencing used immunoSEQ multiplex PCR; TCRdb keeps in-frame clones, though not all of them. This table has 100,000 to 150,000 clones, about 10% appearing once. Their specific antigens are unknown. Sequenced sample: central memory CD4+ T cells from blood. These receptors were obtained from a man aged 25-40 years with type 1 diabetes.

This clone was seen a few times. The rearrangement joins TRBV2 to TRBJ2-5; TRBD1 matches 8 bases. This CDR3 has 15 amino acids. The J segment lost 1 base and the V segment lost 7 bases, leaving 8 bases of the junction unmatched. CDR1 and CDR2 from the germline V gene are SNHLY and FYNNEI. CDR3 sequence reads: CASNWAGGGQETQYF. The CDR3 DNA follows: TGTGCCAGCAATTGGGCAGGGGGCGGCCAAGAGACCCAGTACTTC.

This clone has a handful of counts. This chain links TRBV6-6 with TRBJ1-2; 7 bases are a match to TRBD1. Trimming removed 7 bases from V and 8 bases from J; junction bases left unmatched: 7. The V gene's germline CDR1 is MNHNY and CDR2 SVGAGI (reference sequence). The CDR3 extends over 12 amino acids. The CDR3 coding sequence is TGTGCCAGCACCGAGACAGGGTGGGGCTACACCTTC. As protein: CASTETGWGYTF.

This rearrangement joins TRBV25-1 to TRBJ2-7, with D unresolved. The CDR3 is 11 residues long. Looked up from germline, CDR1 is MGHDK and CDR2 is SYGVNS. Trimming left V 0 bases short and J 6 bases short, with 3 bases between. The CDR3 nucleotides read TGTGCCAGCAGTGAATACTCCGAGCAGTACTTC. This sequence encodes CASSEYSEQYF.

The chain uses TRBV6-1 and TRBJ2-5; D unresolved. Germline V gene data show CDR1 as MNHNS and CDR2 as SASEGT. V shed 1 base and J shed 4 bases, with 10 bases lying between them. The CDR3 totals 14 residues. CDR3 residues: CASSEGWSSETQYF. In DNA form, the CDR3 reads TGTGCCAGCAGTGAAGGGTGGAGCTCAGAGACCCAGTACTTC.

This clone was detected a few times. The V call is TRBV7-8, the J call TRBJ1-2; D is possibly TRBD1 (6 bases). CDR3 length: 15 amino acids. Trimming stripped 3 bases from V and 5 bases from J, with 16 bases between. The V gene's germline CDR1 is SGHVS and CDR2 FQNEAQ. The CDR3 loop is CASSFIKGQGYGYTF. DNA of the CDR3: TGTGCCAGCAGCTTCATTAAGGGGCAGGGGTATGGCTACACCTTC.

There are a few counts of this clone. Other DNA sequences from this sample encode an identical CDR3 as well. V gene TRBV7-9 combines with J gene TRBJ1-1; D unresolved. The CDR3 loop spans 13 amino acids. Germline V gene data show CDR1 as SEHNR and CDR2 as FQNEAQ (reference sequence). Trimming removed 3 bases from V and 1 base from J, with 6 bases in between. This CDR3 reads CASSFSQNTEAFF. DNA of the CDR3: TGTGCCAGCAGCTTTTCACAGAACACTGAAGCTTTCTTT. Complete variable domain (other parts from reference TRBV7-9 and TRBJ1-1): DTGVSQNPRHKITKRGQNVTFRCDPISEHNRLYWYRQTLGQGPEFLTYFQNEAQLEKSRLLSDRFSAERPKGSFSTLEIQRTEQGDSAMYLCASSFSQNTEAFFGQGTRLTVV.

This clone has more than one count but fewer than ten. The chain has TRBV2 and TRBJ2-3; D is possibly TRBD1 (6 bases). Germline assignment: CDR1 SNHLY and CDR2 FYNNEI. V was pared by 7 bases and J by 6 bases, with 14 bases between. CDR3 length: 13 amino acids. CDR3 amino acids: CASIPQGRDTQYF. CDR3 nucleotide sequence: TGTGCCAGCATACCACAGGGTAGGGATACGCAGTATTTT.

The V call is TRBV13, the J call TRBJ2-7; weak D call: TRBD2 (6 bases). Trimming took 2 bases from V and 2 from J, leaving 10 bases between them. The CDR3 is 14 residues long. Germline lookup yields CDR1 PRHDT and CDR2 FYEKMQ (reference sequence). The CDR3 coding sequence is TGTGCCAGCAGCTTAAGGGGCGGGGCCTACGAGCAGTACTTC. It specifies CASSLRGGAYEQYF. The whole variable domain, remainder taken from reference TRBV13 and TRBJ2-7, is AAGVIQSPRHLIKEKRETATLKCYPIPRHDTVYWYQQGPGQDPQFLISFYEKMQSDKGSIPDRFSAQQFSDYHSELNMSSLELGDSALYFCASSLRGGAYEQYFGPGTRLTVT.

V is TRBV4-1 and J is TRBJ2-5; 10 bases agree with TRBD1. The CDR3 consists of 15 residues. CDR1 and CDR2 from the germline V gene are MGHRA and YSYEKL. V was clipped by 4 bases and J by 5 bases; unmatched bases: 7. The DNA of the CDR3 is TGCGCCAGCAGCCTTTGGGGGACAGGGGACGAGACCCAGTACTTC. Its protein product is CASSLWGTGDETQYF.

This clone has a handful of counts. The V call is TRBV7-9, the J call TRBJ2-5; 7 nucleotides line up with TRBD1. Germline V gene data show CDR1 as SEHNR and CDR2 as FQNEAQ (reference sequence). This CDR3 has 14 residues. V trimming: 5 bases; J trimming: 1 base; junction bases outside the gene matches: 4. The CDR3, as DNA: TGTGCCAGCAGCGACTCAGGGGGCCAAGAGACCCAGTACTTC. This gives the protein CASSDSGGQETQYF. Drawing the rest from reference TRBV7-9 and TRBJ2-5, the complete variable domain is DTGVSQNPRHKITKRGQNVTFRCDPISEHNRLYWYRQTLGQGPEFLTYFQNEAQLEKSRLLSDRFSAERPKGSFSTLEIQRTEQGDSAMYLCASSDSGGQETQYFGPGTRLLVL.

J is TRBJ2-5 and V is TRBV7-3, with a tentative D call TRBD1 (6 bases). The CDR3 has 13 residues. Germline lookup yields CDR1 SGHTA and CDR2 FQGTGA. Trimming cost V 1 base and J 3 bases, with 6 bases left between them. CDR3 amino acids: CASSLNREETQYF. For the CDR3, the DNA is TGTGCCAGCAGCTTAAACAGGGAAGAGACCCAGTACTTC.

Many counts were recorded for this clone. This chain connects TRBV27 to TRBJ2-5, with 9 bases aligning to TRBD2. Germline CDR1 reads MNHEY; CDR2 reads SMNVEV (reference sequence). The CDR3 loop spans 15 amino acids. Germline trimming cut 5 bases from V and 5 bases from J; bases unmatched to any gene: 9. CDR3 sequence reads: CASSMVLAGRETQYF. As DNA, the CDR3 is TGTGCCAGCAGTATGGTACTAGCGGGCCGCGAGACCCAGTACTTC.

The CDR3 protein is CASNLLHLTSGGVNEQFF. The CDR3 nucleotides are TGTGCCAGCAACCTATTACATTTGACTAGCGGGGGGGTCAATGAGCAGTTCTTC. This chain joins TRBV5-5 and TRBJ2-1; 14 nucleotides match TRBD2. Unmatched junction bases numbered 14, after V lost 6 bases and J lost 6 bases. Germline-derived CDR1 and CDR2 are SGHKS and YYEKEE (reference sequence). This CDR3 has 18 residues.

This clone was counted between two and nine times. V is TRBV4-3 and J is TRBJ2-7, with D hard to call. The V and J ends lost 5 bases and 0 bases respectively, with 20 bases between them. CDR3 length: 17 residues. Germline V gives CDR1 LGHNA, CDR2 YSLEER. Here the CDR3 DNA reads TGCGCCAGCAGCGCTCCCGAAAAGACGGAGAGCTCCTACGAGCAGTACTTC. Amino acids: CASSAPEKTESSYEQYF.

This clone was recorded at least ten times. The chain employs TRBV9 and TRBJ2-1; 13 bases line up with TRBD2. The V gene end was trimmed by 0 bases and the J gene end by 8 bases; junction bases not matched to a gene: 5. Germline values: CDR1 SGDLS, CDR2 YYNGEE. The length of the CDR3 is 16 residues. CDR3 region: CASSVALTSGGHEQFF. For the CDR3, the DNA is TGTGCCAGCAGCGTAGCTCTGACTAGCGGGGGGCATGAGCAGTTCTTC.

This clone was recorded a few times. V is TRBV10-3 and J is TRBJ1-6, with D perhaps TRBD1 (5 bases). Germline CDR1 ENHRY, CDR2 SYGVKD. The CDR3 contains 13 residues. V lost 9 bases and J 7 bases, leaving 13 bases between the germline ends. CDR3: CAIRLDRNSPLHF. For the CDR3, the DNA is TGTGCCATACGATTAGACAGAAATTCACCCCTCCACTTT.

The chain recombines TRBV9 with TRBJ2-7, with 11 bases lining up with TRBD2. The V and J ends lost 0 bases and 4 bases, in that order; junction bases with no gene match: 9. The V gene's germline CDR1 is SGDLS and CDR2 YYNGEE. This CDR3 contains 17 residues. The CDR3 DNA reads as TGTGCCAGCAGCGTAGGTAGCGGGGGGGCTATTTCGTACGAGCAGTACTTC. Its translation is CASSVGSGGAISYEQYF.

A few counts support this clone. V and J are TRBV9 and TRBJ1-2; TRBD1 might be the D (6 bases). The CDR3 spans 12 residues. In germline, CDR1 is SGDLS, CDR2 YYNGEE. V lost 3 bases and J lost 8, with 11 bases in between. For the CDR3, the DNA is TGTGCCAGCAGCGGACGGCAGGGGGGCTACACCTTC. Amino acids: CASSGRQGGYTF.

This clone showed up just a few times. The chain links TRBV2 to TRBJ2-3; D is uncertain. The CDR3 is 12 amino acids. The ends were cut back, 9 bases at V and 3 bases at J, with 10 bases in the middle. Germline CDR1 reads SNHLY; CDR2 reads FYNNEI. The CDR3 sequence: CASSPVTDTQYF. CDR3 nucleotides: TGTGCCAGTTCCCCTGTGACAGATACGCAGTATTTT.

This clone was found a few times. This chain links TRBV11-1 with TRBJ2-3, with TRBD1 identical over 8 bases. V lost 5 bases and J lost 4; bases outside the gene matches: 5. Germline CDR1 SGHAT, CDR2 FQDESV (reference sequence). The CDR3 length is 14 residues. The CDR3 nucleotides are TGTGCCAGCAGCCTTGCAGGGGGCGCAGATACGCAGTATTTT. Amino acids: CASSLAGGADTQYF.